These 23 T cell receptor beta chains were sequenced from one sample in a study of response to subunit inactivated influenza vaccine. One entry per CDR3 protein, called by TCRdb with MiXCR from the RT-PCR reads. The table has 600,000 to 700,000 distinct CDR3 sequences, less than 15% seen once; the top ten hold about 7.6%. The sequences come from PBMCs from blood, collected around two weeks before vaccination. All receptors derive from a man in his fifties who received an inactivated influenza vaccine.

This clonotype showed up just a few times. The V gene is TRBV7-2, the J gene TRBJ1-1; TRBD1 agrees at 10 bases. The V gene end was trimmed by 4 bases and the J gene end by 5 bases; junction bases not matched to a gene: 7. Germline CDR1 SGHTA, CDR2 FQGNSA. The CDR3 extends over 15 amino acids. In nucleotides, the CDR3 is TGTGCCAGCAGCTCTACCCGGACAGGGGGGACTGAAGCTTTCTTT. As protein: CASSSTRTGGTEAFF.

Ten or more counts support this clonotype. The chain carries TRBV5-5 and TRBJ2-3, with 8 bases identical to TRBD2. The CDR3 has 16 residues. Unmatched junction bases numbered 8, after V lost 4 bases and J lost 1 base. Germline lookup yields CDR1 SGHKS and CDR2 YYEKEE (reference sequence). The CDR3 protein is CASSPRVSGGTDTQYF. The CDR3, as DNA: TGTGCCAGCAGCCCCCGGGTTAGCGGGGGCACAGATACGCAGTATTTT.

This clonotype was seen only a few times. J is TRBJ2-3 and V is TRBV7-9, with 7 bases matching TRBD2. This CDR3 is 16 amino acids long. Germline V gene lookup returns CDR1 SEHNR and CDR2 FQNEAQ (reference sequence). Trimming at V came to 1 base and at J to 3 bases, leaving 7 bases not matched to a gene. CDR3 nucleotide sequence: TGTGCCAGCAGCTTAGGCTGGGGGGGACTTACAGATACGCAGTATTTT. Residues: CASSLGWGGLTDTQYF.

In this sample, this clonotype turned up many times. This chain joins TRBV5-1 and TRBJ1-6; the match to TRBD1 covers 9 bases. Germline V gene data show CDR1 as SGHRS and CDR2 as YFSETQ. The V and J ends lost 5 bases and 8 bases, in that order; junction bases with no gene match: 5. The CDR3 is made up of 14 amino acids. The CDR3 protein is CASRPDRGYSPLHF. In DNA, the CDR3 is TGCGCCAGCAGACCGGACAGGGGATATTCACCCCTCCACTTT.

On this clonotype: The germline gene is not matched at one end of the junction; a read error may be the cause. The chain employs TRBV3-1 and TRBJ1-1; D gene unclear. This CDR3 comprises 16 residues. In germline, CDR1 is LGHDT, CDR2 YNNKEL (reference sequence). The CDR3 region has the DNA TGTGCCAGCAGCCATCTTAGGGCAGGTATGAACACTGAACCTTTCTTT. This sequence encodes CASSHLRAGMNTEPFF.

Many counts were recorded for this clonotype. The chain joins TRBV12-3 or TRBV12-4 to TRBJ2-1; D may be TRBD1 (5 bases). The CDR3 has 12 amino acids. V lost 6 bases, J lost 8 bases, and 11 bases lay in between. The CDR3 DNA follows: TGTGCCAGCAGCGAATCAGGGTATGAGCAGTTCTTC. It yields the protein CASSESGYEQFF.

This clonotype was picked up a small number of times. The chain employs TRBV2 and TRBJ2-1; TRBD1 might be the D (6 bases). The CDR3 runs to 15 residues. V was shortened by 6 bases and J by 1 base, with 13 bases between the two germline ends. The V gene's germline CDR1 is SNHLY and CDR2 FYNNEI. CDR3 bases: TGTGCCAGCAGATCAGGACAGACGTCCTACAATGAGCAGTTCTTC. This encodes CASRSGQTSYNEQFF.

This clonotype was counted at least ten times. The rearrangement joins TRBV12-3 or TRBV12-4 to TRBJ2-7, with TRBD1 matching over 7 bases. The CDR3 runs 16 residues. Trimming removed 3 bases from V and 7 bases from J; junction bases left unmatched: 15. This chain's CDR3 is CASSLATRTGVGEQYF. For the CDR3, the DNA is TGTGCCAGCAGTTTGGCGACCCGAACAGGGGTCGGGGAGCAGTACTTC.

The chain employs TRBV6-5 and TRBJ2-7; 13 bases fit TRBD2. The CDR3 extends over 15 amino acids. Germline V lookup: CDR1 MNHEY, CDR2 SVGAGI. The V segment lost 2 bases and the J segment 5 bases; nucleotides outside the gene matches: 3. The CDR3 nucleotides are TGTGCCAGCAGTTACCTACTAGCGGGAGGGAACGAGCAGTACTTC. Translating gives CASSYLLAGGNEQYF.

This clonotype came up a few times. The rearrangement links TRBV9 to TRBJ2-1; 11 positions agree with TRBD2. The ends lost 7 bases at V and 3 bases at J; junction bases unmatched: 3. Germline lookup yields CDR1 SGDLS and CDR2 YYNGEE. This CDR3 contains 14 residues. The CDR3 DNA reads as TGTGCCAGCGGGGGACTAGCGGTCTACAATGAGCAGTTCTTC. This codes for CASGGLAVYNEQFF. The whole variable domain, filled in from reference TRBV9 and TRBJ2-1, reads DSGVTQTPKHLITATGQRVTLRCSPRSGDLSVYWYQQSLDQGLQFLIQYYNGEERAKGNILERFSAQQFPDLHSELNLSSLELGDSALYFCASGGLAVYNEQFFGPGTRLTVL.

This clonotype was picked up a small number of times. CDR3 sequence: CATSKSGGTSGRASTPYEQYF. CDR3 DNA sequence: TGTGCCACCAGCAAAAGTGGCGGGACTAGCGGGAGGGCCTCAACCCCGTACGAGCAGTACTTC. The chain carries TRBV15 and TRBJ2-7; TRBD2 agrees at 16 bases. CDR1 and CDR2 (germline): LNHNV, YYDKDF (reference sequence). The ends lost 4 bases at V and 4 bases at J; junction bases unmatched: 19. CDR3 length: 21 amino acids.

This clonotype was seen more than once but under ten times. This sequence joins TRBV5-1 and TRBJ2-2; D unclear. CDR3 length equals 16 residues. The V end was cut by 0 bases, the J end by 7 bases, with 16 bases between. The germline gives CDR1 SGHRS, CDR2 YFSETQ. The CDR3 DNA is TGCGCCAGCAGCTTGGCGGGTCACGTCAGGAGCGGGGAGCTGTTTTTT. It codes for CASSLAGHVRSGELFF.

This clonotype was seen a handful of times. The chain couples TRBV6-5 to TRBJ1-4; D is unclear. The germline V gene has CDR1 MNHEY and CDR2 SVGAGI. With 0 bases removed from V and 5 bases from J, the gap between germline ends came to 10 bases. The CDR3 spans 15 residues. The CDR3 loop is CASSYSGSLNEKLFF. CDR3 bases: TGTGCCAGCAGTTACTCGGGCAGTTTGAATGAAAAACTGTTTTTT.

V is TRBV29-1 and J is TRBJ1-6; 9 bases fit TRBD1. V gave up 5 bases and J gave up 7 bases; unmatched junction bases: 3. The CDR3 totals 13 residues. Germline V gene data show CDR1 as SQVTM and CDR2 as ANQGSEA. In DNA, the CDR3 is TGCAGCGTTACGACAGGGGGAAATTCACCCCTCCACTTT. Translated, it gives CSVTTGGNSPLHF.

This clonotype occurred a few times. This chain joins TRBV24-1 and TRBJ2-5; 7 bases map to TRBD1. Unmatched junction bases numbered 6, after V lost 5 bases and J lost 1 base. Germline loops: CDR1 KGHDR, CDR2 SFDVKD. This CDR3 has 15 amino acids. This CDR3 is CATSGGQDSQETQYF. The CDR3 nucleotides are TGTGCCACCAGTGGAGGACAGGACTCCCAAGAGACCCAGTACTTC.

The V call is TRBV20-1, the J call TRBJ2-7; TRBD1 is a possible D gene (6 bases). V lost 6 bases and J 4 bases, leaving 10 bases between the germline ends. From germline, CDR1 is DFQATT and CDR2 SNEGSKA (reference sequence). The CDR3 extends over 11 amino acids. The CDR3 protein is CSAETGYEQYF. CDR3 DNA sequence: TGCAGTGCGGAGACAGGTTACGAGCAGTACTTC.

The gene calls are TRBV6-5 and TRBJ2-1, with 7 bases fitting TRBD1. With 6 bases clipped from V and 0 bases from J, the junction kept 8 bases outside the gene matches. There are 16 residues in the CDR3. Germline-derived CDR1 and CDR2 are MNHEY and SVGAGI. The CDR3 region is CASSTRDRLSYNEQFF. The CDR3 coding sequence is TGTGCCAGCAGCACTCGGGACAGACTCTCCTACAATGAGCAGTTCTTC.

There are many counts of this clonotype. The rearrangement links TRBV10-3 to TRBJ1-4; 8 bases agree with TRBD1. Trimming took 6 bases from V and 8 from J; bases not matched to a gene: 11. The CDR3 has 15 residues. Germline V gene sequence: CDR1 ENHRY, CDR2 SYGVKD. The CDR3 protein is CAISYDRGGIEKLFF. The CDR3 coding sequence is TGTGCCATCAGCTACGACAGGGGTGGGATCGAAAAACTGTTTTTT.

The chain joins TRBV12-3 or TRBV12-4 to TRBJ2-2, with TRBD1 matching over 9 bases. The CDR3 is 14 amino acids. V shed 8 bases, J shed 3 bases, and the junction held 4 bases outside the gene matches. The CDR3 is CASGQGRYTGELFF. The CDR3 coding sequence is TGTGCCAGCGGACAGGGGAGATACACCGGGGAGCTGTTTTTT.

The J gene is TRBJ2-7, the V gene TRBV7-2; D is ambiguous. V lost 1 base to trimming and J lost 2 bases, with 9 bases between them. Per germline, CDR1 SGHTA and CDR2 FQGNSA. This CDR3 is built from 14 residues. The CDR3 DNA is TGTGCCAGCAGCTTAGAGGGATCCCCCTACGAGCAGTACTTC. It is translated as CASSLEGSPYEQYF.

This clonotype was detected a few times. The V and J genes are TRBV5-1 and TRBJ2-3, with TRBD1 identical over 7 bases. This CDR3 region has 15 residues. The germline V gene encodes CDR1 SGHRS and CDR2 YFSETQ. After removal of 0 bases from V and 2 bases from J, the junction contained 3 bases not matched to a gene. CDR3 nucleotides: TGCGCCAGCAGCTTGGGACAGGGAGCCACAGATACGCAGTATTTT. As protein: CASSLGQGATDTQYF.

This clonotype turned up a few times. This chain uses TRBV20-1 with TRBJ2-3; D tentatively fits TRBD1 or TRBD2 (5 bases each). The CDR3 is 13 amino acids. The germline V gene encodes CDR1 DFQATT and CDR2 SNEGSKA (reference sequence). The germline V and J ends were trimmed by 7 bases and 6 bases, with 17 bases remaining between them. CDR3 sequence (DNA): TGCAGTGTCAGGGTAGCGCCCGGGGATACGCAGTATTTT. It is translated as CSVRVAPGDTQYF.

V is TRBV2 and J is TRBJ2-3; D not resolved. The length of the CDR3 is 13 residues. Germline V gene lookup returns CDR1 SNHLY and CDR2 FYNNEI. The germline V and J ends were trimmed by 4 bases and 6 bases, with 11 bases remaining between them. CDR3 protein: CASSVAPLDTQYF. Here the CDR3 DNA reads TGTGCCAGCAGTGTCGCGCCGTTGGATACGCAGTATTTT. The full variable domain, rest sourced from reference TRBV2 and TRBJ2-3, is EPEVTQTPSHQVTQMGQEVILRCVPISNHLYFYWYRQILGQKVEFLVSFYNNEISEKSEIFDDQFSVERPDGSNFTLKIRSTKLEDSAMYFCASSVAPLDTQYFGPGTRLTVL.